Included here is one T cell receptor (beta chain) sequence, with context. This CDR3 has 18 residues. Trimming cost V 4 bases and J 2 bases; bases outside gene matches: 10. CDR1 KGHDR and CDR2 SFDVKD come from the germline V gene. This entry is derived from a study of blood T cell repertoires in COVID-19. Whole-study context: PBMCs, B-cell-depleted T cells, or T cells provided the cDNA or gDNA that made up the material.

Repertoires were generated with immunoSEQ multiplex PCR, while TCRdb's copy carries only in-frame clones and drops some. In the table there are some 130,000 clones, roughly 87% of which are singletons. The sequenced sample was peripheral blood. This sequence was found in a man older than 75 with acute or convalescent COVID-19. J is TRBJ2-2 and V is TRBV24-1; TRBD1 matches at 9 bases. The CDR3 loop reads CATSDPGQGGQNTGELFF. CDR3 nucleotides: TGTGCCACCAGTGACCCGGGACAGGGCGGACAAAACACCGGGGAGCTGTTTTTT.